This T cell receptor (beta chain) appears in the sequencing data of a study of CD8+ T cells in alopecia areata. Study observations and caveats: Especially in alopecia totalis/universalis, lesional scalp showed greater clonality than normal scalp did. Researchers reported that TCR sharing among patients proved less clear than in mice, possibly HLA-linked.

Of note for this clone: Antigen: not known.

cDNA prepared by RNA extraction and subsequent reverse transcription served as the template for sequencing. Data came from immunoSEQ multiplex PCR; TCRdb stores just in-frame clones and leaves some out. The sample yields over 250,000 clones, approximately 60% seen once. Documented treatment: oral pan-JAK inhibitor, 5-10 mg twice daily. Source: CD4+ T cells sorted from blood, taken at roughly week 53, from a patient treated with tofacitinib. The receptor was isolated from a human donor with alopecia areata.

The CDR3 reads CASGGWAGYTF. The CDR3 DNA reads TGTGCCAGCGGGGGATGGGCTGGCTACACCTTC. This chain links TRBV6-5 with TRBJ1-2, with D possibly being TRBD1 (5 bases). V was shortened by 8 bases and J by 7 bases, with 11 bases between the two germline ends. Germline V CDR1 and CDR2: MNHEY, SVGAGI. CDR3 length: 11 residues.